Detailed here is one T cell receptor beta chain. What it recognizes is unknown. This sample was taken from a study of shared clonotypes between healthy human individuals. V lost 4 bases and J 1 base, leaving 13 bases between the germline ends. Germline CDR1 LNHDA, CDR2 SQIVND (reference sequence). The CDR3 covers 16 residues. A CD45RA+ naive subset and a CD45RA-negative memory subset were split from CD4+ cells. Sequencing was at deep level. Sequenced by immunoSEQ multiplex PCR; TCRdb stores in-frame clones only, minus some. The sample includes approximately 2.3 million clones, 90% to 95% of them seen just once. Study-wide findings and caveats: Naive CD4 clonotype sharing across four donors was about 5%.

This chain connects TRBV19 to TRBJ2-2; D not certain. Sequencing was carried out using naive CD4+ T cells from PBMCs. Subset indicated: CD45RA+ positively selected. This receptor was obtained from a man aged 18 to 29 in good health. Some clones in this sample may be carry-over from other donors' samples. The CDR3 bases are TGTGCCAGTAGTACAAGAACGCCGGGGAACACCGGGGAGCTGTTTTTT. The encoded protein is CASSTRTPGNTGELFF.